These 25 T cell receptor beta chains share one sample of origin, sequenced in a study of post-analysis software for immune sequencing data. No antigens are known for them. General study findings and limits: When patients were compared with controls, about five TRBV segments were more frequent, TRBV5-6, TRBV5-1 and TRBV20-1 among them.

Unique-molecular-identifier-tagged TCR beta cDNA libraries were used. Each CDR3 protein is one row after TCRdb ran MiXCR on the PCR reads. This table holds about 810,000 distinct CDR3 sequences, roughly 58% found once. The specimen sequenced was blood. Receptors were obtained from a girl aged 5-17 years with multiple sclerosis.

V usage is TRBV7-9 and J usage is TRBJ1-2; D call uncertain. The CDR3 consists of 12 residues. In germline, CDR1 is SEHNR, CDR2 FQNEAQ (reference sequence). V was pared by 0 bases and J by 8 bases, with 7 bases between. The CDR3 coding sequence is TGTGCCAGCAGCTTAGCGGTGGCGGGCTACACCTTC. Translating it yields CASSLAVAGYTF.

This clonotype was recorded a few times. The chain is built from TRBV5-1 and TRBJ1-2, with D possibly matching TRBD1 (5 bases). The CDR3 is 14 amino acids. Germline loops: CDR1 SGHRS, CDR2 YFSETQ. Trimming took 4 bases from V and 5 from J, leaving 15 bases between them. This CDR3 is CASSPRGTSYGYTF. Here the CDR3 DNA reads TGCGCCAGCAGCCCGCGCGGGACTTCTTATGGCTACACCTTC. Complete variable domain (other parts from reference TRBV5-1 and TRBJ1-2): KAGVTQTPRYLIKTRGQQVTLSCSPISGHRSVSWYQQTPGQGLQFLFEYFSETQRNKGNFPGRFSGRQFSNSRSEMNVSTLELGDSALYLCASSPRGTSYGYTFGSGTRLTVV.

This clonotype was seen repeatedly, ten times or more. The rearrangement uses TRBV10-3 and TRBJ2-5, with 8 bases aligning to TRBD2. V shed 4 bases, J shed 5 bases, and the junction held 15 bases outside the gene matches. The CDR3 has 17 amino acids. Germline CDR1 reads ENHRY; CDR2 reads SYGVKD. The CDR3 region is CAISAAGGREREETQYF. In nucleotides, the CDR3 is TGTGCCATCAGTGCGGCGGGGGGCAGGGAAAGGGAGGAGACCCAGTACTTC.

The chain has TRBV12-3 or TRBV12-4 and TRBJ2-7, with TRBD2 matching over 8 bases. V was pared by 6 bases and J by 1 base, with 8 bases of the junction left unmatched. This CDR3 comprises 15 residues. The chain's CDR3 is CASRSRSGRSYEQYF. CDR3 nucleotide sequence: TGTGCCAGCAGATCACGCAGCGGGAGATCCTACGAGCAGTACTTC.

This chain links TRBV3-1 with TRBJ2-3; possibly TRBD2 for D (5 bases). This CDR3 spans 15 amino acids. The ends were cut back, 3 bases at V and 0 bases at J, with 10 bases in the middle. The germline gives CDR1 LGHDT, CDR2 YNNKEL (reference sequence). The DNA for the CDR3 is TGTGCCAGCAGCCACCGGGGTACTAGCACAGATACGCAGTATTTT. Translated: CASSHRGTSTDTQYF.

This clonotype was detected only a few times. Here the CDR3 DNA reads TGCAGTGCTAGAAGGAGCGGGGGGACCTACAATGAGCAGTTCTTC. It yields the protein CSARRSGGTYNEQFF. The genes are TRBV20-1 and TRBJ2-1, with TRBD2 matching over 9 bases. J gave up 2 bases and V 2 bases, and 4 bases lay outside the gene matches. CDR1 is DFQATT, CDR2 SNEGSKA, per germline (reference sequence). CDR3 size: 15 residues.

The chain is built from TRBV20-1 and TRBJ2-7; D may be TRBD2 (6 bases). CDR3 size: 13 residues. V was trimmed by 7 bases and J by 0 bases, leaving 13 bases between them. Germline CDR1 reads DFQATT; CDR2 reads SNEGSKA (reference sequence). Here the CDR3 DNA reads TGCAGTGGGGAGGATATTAGCTCCTACGAGCAGTACTTC. Translated: CSGEDISSYEQYF.

V is TRBV7-6 and J is TRBJ1-4; TRBD1 is a possible D gene (5 bases). With 5 bases removed from V and 5 bases from J, the gap between germline ends came to 15 bases. In germline, CDR1 is SGHVS, CDR2 FNYEAQ. There are 15 residues in the CDR3. Written as DNA, the CDR3 is TGTGCCAGCAGCCTAGAAGACAGCCAGAATGAAAAACTGTTTTTT. Its translation is CASSLEDSQNEKLFF. The entire variable domain, with the rest obtained from reference TRBV7-6 and TRBJ1-4, is as follows: GAGVSQSPRYKVTKRGQDVALRCDPISGHVSLYWYRQALGQGPEFLTYFNYEAQQDKSGLPNDRFSAERPEGSISTLTIQRTEQRDSAMYRCASSLEDSQNEKLFFGSGTQLSVL.

The V call is TRBV4-1, the J call TRBJ1-5; the D gene is possibly TRBD1 (6 bases). The V end was cut by 5 bases, the J end by 2 bases, with 13 bases between. CDR1 is MGHRA and CDR2 is YSYEKL in the germline V gene. The CDR3 contains 15 residues. This CDR3 is CASSSSGAGNQPQHF. The CDR3 nucleotides are TGCGCCAGCAGCTCTTCAGGGGCGGGCAATCAGCCCCAGCATTTT.

The chain is built from TRBV5-1 and TRBJ2-7; 9 bases are shared with TRBD1. Unmatched junction bases numbered 15, after V lost 3 bases and J lost 5 bases. CDR1 and CDR2 from the germline V gene are SGHRS and YFSETQ. The CDR3 length is 17 residues. The CDR3 nucleotides are TGCGCCAGCAGCTACAAGGAAACAGGGGGCGGATTGAACGAGCAGTACTTC. Protein product: CASSYKETGGGLNEQYF.

The genes are TRBV7-2 and TRBJ2-7; TRBD2 aligns across 10 bases. The germline CDR1 and CDR2 sequences are SGHTA and FQGNSA. This CDR3 has 15 amino acids. V trimming: 6 bases; J trimming: 2 bases; junction bases outside the gene matches: 7. CDR3 region: CASSGTSGVTYEQYF. The CDR3 DNA sequence: TGTGCCAGCAGTGGAACTAGCGGGGTTACCTACGAGCAGTACTTC.

This chain links TRBV20-1 with TRBJ2-1, with 7 bases fitting TRBD1. V lost 6 bases, J lost 10 bases, and 12 bases stayed unmatched. Germline assignment: CDR1 DFQATT and CDR2 SNEGSKA (reference sequence). The CDR3 totals 13 residues. For the CDR3, the DNA is TGCAGTGCGCCCCGATACAGGGGAAGCGAGCAGTTCTTC. This translates into CSAPRYRGSEQFF.

This clonotype was counted between two and nine times. This rearrangement joins TRBV29-1 to TRBJ1-1; D perhaps matches TRBD1 (6 bases). V lost 7 bases, J lost 0 bases, and 12 bases lay in between. The CDR3 has 13 residues. CDR1 is SQVTM, CDR2 ANQGSEA, per germline. The CDR3 DNA sequence: TGCAGCGGTGAGGCAGGGGTGAACACTGAAGCTTTCTTT. Protein sequence: CSGEAGVNTEAFF.

This clonotype was counted a few times. The chain joins TRBV12-3 or TRBV12-4 to TRBJ2-4; D possibly uses TRBD1 or TRBD2 (5 bases each). The DNA matches TRBJ2-5 better at its end, which makes the J call doubtful. The CDR3 covers 14 residues. CDR3 residues: CASSRGRPQETQYF. The CDR3 nucleotides are TGTGCCAGCAGTCGGGGCCGACCCCAAGAGACCCAGTACTTC.

This clonotype has only a few counts. The chain has TRBV10-3 and TRBJ2-1, with D possibly being TRBD2 (6 bases). V gave up 3 bases and J gave up 7 bases, with 10 bases separating them. The CDR3 has 13 residues. The germline gives CDR1 ENHRY, CDR2 SYGVKD. CDR3 bases: TGTGCCATCAGTGATGGCGGGGTGAATGAGCAGTTCTTC. Protein sequence: CAISDGGVNEQFF.

This sequence joins TRBV21-1 and TRBJ2-4; the D call in the table, TRBD2, was not verified against the DNA. TRBV21-1 is a pseudogene segment. There are 21 residues in the CDR3. CDR3 nucleotide sequence: TGTGCCAGCAGCCCCGCCGGGGACTTGGGCGGAGGTTGGTCGGCCAAAAACATTCAGTACTTC. This encodes CASSPAGDLGGGWSAKNIQYF.

This chain links TRBV6-5 with TRBJ1-1, with D unresolved. CDR3 length: 13 amino acids. Germline-derived CDR1 and CDR2 are MNHEY and SVGAGI. Trimming removed 4 bases at V and 5 bases at J, with 11 bases between. CDR3 sequence (DNA): TGTGCCAGCAGTTTTCGGGTTGGGACTGAAGCTTTCTTT. Its protein product is CASSFRVGTEAFF.

This clonotype has ten or more counts. J is TRBJ2-7 and V is TRBV7-2, with D tentatively TRBD2 (5 bases). V was cut by 6 bases and J by 2 bases, with 11 bases left in between. The CDR3 loop spans 13 amino acids. Germline CDR1 is SGHTA and CDR2 is FQGNSA. Here the CDR3 reads CASSLRGTYEQYF. The CDR3 nucleotides are TGTGCCAGCAGTTTGAGAGGGACCTACGAGCAGTACTTC.

This clonotype appeared a single time. The genes are TRBV12-3 or TRBV12-4 and TRBJ2-7, with a possible D match to TRBD2 (6 bases). This CDR3 has 15 residues. Between the trimmed V and J ends, which lost 5 bases and 6 bases, there was a span of 20 bases. CDR3 amino acids: CASSPLSGSSAEQYF. The CDR3 DNA reads TGTGCCAGCAGTCCCCTATCCGGGAGCTCCGCCGAGCAGTACTTC.

The genes are TRBV27 and TRBJ2-5; D perhaps matches TRBD2 (6 bases). The J call could be wrong; TRBJ2-7 is a better fit for the DNA end. The CDR3 loop spans 15 amino acids. Germline CDR1 is MNHEY and CDR2 is SMNVEV (reference sequence). CDR3 sequence (DNA): TGTGCCAGCAGTTCCTTCGACGGGGGTGTATCCGAGCAGTACTTC. Encoded protein: CASSSFDGGVSEQYF.

The rearrangement uses TRBV29-1 and TRBJ2-3; tentatively, D is TRBD1 or TRBD2 (6 bases each). Germline-derived CDR1 and CDR2 are SQVTM and ANQGSEA. CDR3 length: 13 residues. V gave up 6 bases and J gave up 6 bases, with 16 bases separating them. DNA of the CDR3: TGCAGCGTCGAGGGTCGGAGGGGGGATACGCAGTATTTT. It specifies CSVEGRRGDTQYF.

V and J are TRBV7-3 and TRBJ1-1; a weak D match, TRBD1 (6 bases). The CDR3 covers 15 residues. The V end lost 0 bases, the J end lost 4 bases, and 12 bases lay between the germline ends. CDR1 and CDR2 (germline): SGHTA, FQGTGA. CDR3 sequence: CASSLTQQGGTEAFF. In DNA form, the CDR3 reads TGTGCCAGCAGCTTAACCCAACAGGGTGGCACTGAAGCTTTCTTT.

This clonotype was picked up one time. Compared with germline, one end of the junction differs, possibly owing to a read error. The rearrangement links TRBV6-5 to TRBJ2-3, with TRBD1 as a possible D gene (6 bases). The CDR3 contains 16 residues. CDR1 is MNHEY and CDR2 is SVGAGI in the germline V gene. The CDR3 region is CASTHLGASGADTRYF. For the CDR3, the DNA is TGTGCCAGCACCCATTTGGGGGCTAGTGGCGCAGATACGCGGTATTTT.

The chain employs TRBV20-1 and TRBJ2-1, with 7 bases matching TRBD2. The length of the CDR3 is 16 residues. V was pared by 0 bases and J by 1 base, with 6 bases of the junction left unmatched. Per the germline V gene, CDR1 is DFQATT and CDR2 is SNEGSKA (reference sequence). The CDR3 DNA sequence: TGCAGTGCTAGAGATCTGGGGGGACTATCCTACAATGAGCAGTTCTTC. Translating gives CSARDLGGLSYNEQFF.

The chain employs TRBV7-6 and TRBJ1-4; 7 bases map to TRBD1. V shed 5 bases, J shed 0 bases, and the junction held 6 bases outside the gene matches. The germline V gene encodes CDR1 SGHVS and CDR2 FNYEAQ. The CDR3 covers 16 residues. CDR3 sequence: CASSTMQGATNEKLFF. The CDR3 DNA sequence: TGTGCCAGCAGCACCATGCAGGGGGCAACTAATGAAAAACTGTTTTTT.